What follows are 12 T cell receptor beta chains derived from one specimen sequenced in a study of T cells in Graves' hyperthyroidism and ophthalmopathy. Amplification of TCR beta CDR3 regions was performed using RNA transcripts as template. First-round RT-PCR of the TCR CDR3 relied on the HTBI primer set. TCRdb reanalysed the multiplex PCR reads using MiXCR and keeps one entry per CDR3 protein. The profile shows hundreds of thousands of distinct CDR3 sequences, 14% of them singletons. What was sequenced was blood. Receptor source: a woman in her twenties or thirties with Graves' hyperthyroidism that later progressed to Graves' ophthalmopathy.

This clonotype was seen only a few times. The chain recombines TRBV27 with TRBJ1-1; a weak D match, TRBD1 (6 bases). This CDR3 contains 14 residues. Trimming left V 5 bases short and J 5 bases short, with 15 bases between. Germline V CDR1 and CDR2: MNHEY, SMNVEV (reference sequence). CDR3 loop: CASSVTRGGTEAFF. In DNA, the CDR3 is TGTGCCAGCAGTGTCACCAGGGGTGGGACTGAAGCTTTCTTT.

In this sample, this clonotype turned up many times. The rearrangement links TRBV2 to TRBJ1-3; unclear D gene. Germline V gene lookup returns CDR1 SNHLY and CDR2 FYNNEI. The CDR3 spans 15 residues. The V gene lost 3 bases and the J gene lost 0 bases, with 9 bases spanning the gap. The CDR3 loop reads CASSERESSGNTIYF. The DNA of the CDR3 is TGTGCCAGCAGTGAGCGAGAGAGCTCTGGAAACACCATATATTTT.

This clonotype was recorded many times. This chain links TRBV3-1 with TRBJ2-2; D might be TRBD2 (5 bases). Looked up from germline, CDR1 is LGHDT and CDR2 is YNNKEL (reference sequence). This CDR3 has 15 amino acids. Trimming cost V 0 bases and J 6 bases, with 11 bases left between them. CDR3 amino acids: CASSQELGGAGELFF. Here the CDR3 DNA reads TGTGCCAGCAGCCAAGAGCTAGGAGGAGCCGGGGAGCTGTTTTTT.

In this sample, this clonotype turned up many times. The rearrangement uses TRBV12-5 and TRBJ1-4; the D gene is possibly TRBD1 (6 bases). The CDR3 totals 18 residues. Germline V gene sequence: CDR1 LGHNT, CDR2 FRNRAP. The CDR3: CAMTEGGVWPPTNEKLFF. As DNA, the CDR3 is TGTGCGATGACAGAAGGGGGAGTATGGCCTCCAACTAATGAAAAACTGTTTTTT.

This clonotype appeared a few times. The genes are TRBV27 and TRBJ2-1; maybe TRBD1 (5 bases). Germline CDR1 MNHEY, CDR2 SMNVEV (reference sequence). V lost 7 bases, J lost 8 bases, and 15 bases lay in between. The CDR3 contains 13 residues. Written as DNA, the CDR3 is TGTGCCAGCATGCGCAGGGCTGGGGATGAGCAGTTCTTC. It is translated as CASMRRAGDEQFF.

V usage is TRBV20-1 and J usage is TRBJ2-5; 7 nucleotides line up with TRBD2. CDR1 and CDR2 (germline): DFQATT, SNEGSKA (reference sequence). CDR3 size: 14 residues. The V gene end was trimmed by 6 bases and the J gene end by 4 bases; junction bases not matched to a gene: 11. CDR3 in amino acids: CSALPTVAGETQYF. CDR3 nucleotide sequence: TGCAGTGCCCTCCCCACGGTAGCGGGAGAGACCCAGTACTTC.

This clonotype was counted ten times or more. The chain is built from TRBV6-2 or TRBV6-3 and TRBJ1-5; 10 positions agree with TRBD1. This CDR3 has 19 residues. V shed 4 bases, J shed 2 bases, and the junction held 14 bases outside the gene matches. CDR1 is MNHEY, CDR2 SVGEGT, per germline. In DNA, the CDR3 is TGTGCCAGCAGTTGGACTCCGGGACAGGGGAAAATCGGCAATCAGCCCCAGCATTTT. Its protein product is CASSWTPGQGKIGNQPQHF.

This clonotype was seen many times. The chain uses TRBV3-1 and TRBJ2-3; 9 bases map to TRBD1. The ends lost 0 bases at V and 1 base at J; junction bases unmatched: 2. The V gene's germline CDR1 is LGHDT and CDR2 YNNKEL (reference sequence). The CDR3 totals 16 residues. Here the CDR3 reads CASSQEQGAGTDTQYF. DNA of the CDR3: TGTGCCAGCAGCCAAGAACAGGGGGCAGGCACAGATACGCAGTATTTT.

This clonotype was recorded a few times. A single base separates this from a much larger clone, so it may be a read error. Since no conserved phenylalanine or tryptophan closes the CDR3, a read error is the likely cause. The gene calls are TRBV12-3 or TRBV12-4 and TRBJ1-1, with 8 bases matching TRBD1. The J segment lost 5 bases and the V segment lost 6 bases, leaving 5 bases of the junction unmatched. This CDR3 has 13 amino acids. The CDR3 DNA follows: TGTGCCAGCAGCGCAGGGGGCGCGACTGAAGCTTTCCTT. This gives the protein CASSAGGATEAFL.

The V call is TRBV7-2, the J call TRBJ2-1; tentatively, D is TRBD1 (5 bases). Trimming left V 1 base short and J 8 bases short, with 15 bases between. The CDR3 consists of 15 residues. Germline V CDR1 and CDR2: SGHTA, FQGNSA. This CDR3 is CASSLGGFWVDEQFF. The CDR3 bases are TGTGCCAGCAGCTTAGGGGGCTTTTGGGTCGATGAGCAGTTCTTC.

This clonotype was counted at least ten times. The chain employs TRBV20-1 and TRBJ1-2; a possible D gene is TRBD1 (5 bases). Germline V gene lookup returns CDR1 DFQATT and CDR2 SNEGSKA (reference sequence). Trimming removed 0 bases at V and 4 bases at J, with 9 bases between. The CDR3 runs to 13 residues. The CDR3 DNA follows: TGCAGTGCTAGAGACAGGGTGGTCTATGGCTACACCTTC. This sequence encodes CSARDRVVYGYTF.

On this clonotype itself: Since a much larger clone is just one base distant, this may be a read error. CDR3 DNA sequence: TGTGCCAGCCCACCACCGGTGGCTAGCGGGCTTTACAATGAGCAGTTCTTC. Its translation: CASPPPVASGLYNEQFF. The J gene is TRBJ2-1, the V gene TRBV18, with TRBD2 matching over 8 bases. The CDR3 loop spans 17 amino acids. Germline CDR1 and CDR2: KGHSH and LQKENI.